The 25 T cell receptor beta chains below were found in one sample sequenced in a study of T cell repertoires in cytomegalovirus infection. These TCRs' antigens remain unknown. TCRdb re-called the reads through MiXCR, storing one row per CDR3 protein. The sample gives 49,000 or so distinct CDR3 sequences, roughly 19% of which show up once; 40% to 65% is in the top ten. The sequences come from CD8+ T cells from cultured PBMCs, collected from culture after CMV antigen stimulation. These receptors were taken from a human donor in good health (CMV status not recorded). Some clones in this sample may be carry-over from other donors' samples.

The rearrangement joins TRBV11-2 to TRBJ2-4, with unresolved D. CDR3 length: 14 amino acids. V lost 2 bases to trimming and J lost 13 bases, with 18 bases between them. Germline lookup yields CDR1 SGHAT and CDR2 FQNNGV. The CDR3, as DNA: TGTGCCAGCAGCTTACGGGTCTTTGGAGTTGAACAGTACTTC. Protein product: CASSLRVFGVEQYF.

The gene calls are TRBV5-1 and TRBJ1-1; 7 bases line up with TRBD1. Trimming took 6 bases from V and 4 from J; bases not matched to a gene: 3. This CDR3 is built from 12 residues. CDR1 is SGHRS, CDR2 YFSETQ, per germline. The CDR3 here is CASKAGGTEAFF. In DNA, the CDR3 is TGCGCCAGCAAGGCAGGGGGCACTGAAGCTTTCTTT.

CDR3 sequence: CASSYAAKETQYF. Here the CDR3 DNA reads TGTGCCAGCAGTTACGCGGCCAAAGAGACCCAGTACTTC. The chain employs TRBV6-2 or TRBV6-3 and TRBJ2-5; D is uncertain. This CDR3 has 13 amino acids. Germline CDR1 MNHEY, CDR2 SVGEGT. Trimming removed 2 bases at V and 3 bases at J, with 7 bases between.

A note on this clonotype: Germline is not matched at one junction end, which may reflect a read error. The rearrangement joins TRBV2 to TRBJ2-7, with D tentatively TRBD1 or TRBD2 (7 bases each). CDR3 length: 14 amino acids. CDR1 is SNHLY and CDR2 is FYNNEI in the germline V gene. In DNA form, the CDR3 reads TGTGTCAGCATAGGGGGGGACAGATCCTACGAGCAGTACTTC. Translated: CVSIGGDRSYEQYF.

At least ten counts were recorded for this clonotype. V and J are TRBV12-3 or TRBV12-4 and TRBJ1-1; D might be TRBD1 (6 bases). The CDR3 has 14 amino acids. V was shortened by 4 bases and J by 4 bases, with 13 bases between the two germline ends. CDR3 amino acids: CASSSQGKGTEAFF. The DNA for the CDR3 is TGTGCCAGCAGTTCCCAGGGGAAGGGCACTGAAGCTTTCTTT.

On this clonotype itself: One end of the junction does not line up with germline, which may come from a read error. The CDR3 reads CASSLVGVPSYERYF. CDR3 coding DNA: TGTGCCAGCAGCTTGGTGGGGGTCCCCAGCTACGAGCGGTACTTC. The chain uses TRBV5-5 and TRBJ2-7, with D possibly called TRBD1 or TRBD2 (5 bases each). The CDR3 extends over 15 amino acids. CDR1 SGHKS and CDR2 YYEKEE come from the germline V gene (reference sequence).

This clonotype was found a few times. The chain joins TRBV7-3 to TRBJ2-2; D is unclear. CDR1 is SGHTA and CDR2 is FQGTGA in the germline V gene. Trimming cost V 7 bases and J 2 bases, with 11 bases left between them. The CDR3 is 14 amino acids. As DNA, the CDR3 is TGTGCCAGCAAGCCAGACTCTAACACCGGGGAGCTGTTTTTT. It yields the protein CASKPDSNTGELFF.

V usage is TRBV19 and J usage is TRBJ2-1; tentatively, D is TRBD1 or TRBD2 (5 bases each). Trimming removed 5 bases from V and 9 bases from J, with 17 bases in between. Germline lookup yields CDR1 LNHDA and CDR2 SQIVND (reference sequence). The CDR3 totals 14 residues. The DNA of the CDR3 is TGTGCCAGTAGTTGGGGGACGCAGGGCGGTGAGCAGTTCTTC. This sequence encodes CASSWGTQGGEQFF.

The genes are TRBV20-1 and TRBJ1-1; no clear D. The CDR3 covers 12 residues. V shed 5 bases and J shed 2 bases, with 9 bases lying between them. The V gene's germline CDR1 is DFQATT and CDR2 SNEGSKA (reference sequence). The CDR3 reads CSAEITNTEAFF. CDR3 DNA: TGCAGTGCTGAGATCACAAACACTGAAGCTTTCTTT.

This clonotype was counted many times. This chain connects TRBV7-2 to TRBJ2-7; 9 bases match TRBD1. CDR3 size: 14 residues. Germline V gives CDR1 SGHTA, CDR2 FQGNSA. V was clipped by 0 bases and J by 3 bases; unmatched bases: 0. DNA for the CDR3: TGTGCCAGCAGCTTAGCGACAGGGGGCTACGAGCAGTACTTC. Translation: CASSLATGGYEQYF. Complete variable domain (other parts from reference TRBV7-2 and TRBJ2-7): GAGVSQSPSNKVTEKGKDVELRCDPISGHTALYWYRQSLGQGLEFLIYFQGNSAPDKSGLPSDRFSAERTGGSVSTLTIQRTQQEDSAVYLCASSLATGGYEQYFGPGTRLTVT.

V usage is TRBV6-2 or TRBV6-3 and J usage is TRBJ1-4, with D possibly TRBD1 on 6 matching bases. The CDR3 totals 17 residues. Trimming took off 6 bases at V and 3 bases at J, with 20 bases between the two ends. Germline V gives CDR1 MNHEY, CDR2 SVGEGT. CDR3 in amino acids: CASSHDLLDRANEKLFF. The CDR3 DNA is TGTGCCAGCAGCCACGACCTACTGGACAGAGCTAATGAAAAACTGTTTTTT.

This clonotype was picked up many times. This chain links TRBV7-2 with TRBJ1-6; D is perhaps TRBD1 (6 bases). The CDR3 has 14 residues. V lost 1 base, J lost 11 bases, and 12 bases lay in between. Germline CDR1 reads SGHTA; CDR2 reads FQGNSA. CDR3 sequence (DNA): TGTGCCAGCAGCTTAGGGGGGGCGGGGGCACCCCTCCACTTT. It specifies CASSLGGAGAPLHF.

The chain links TRBV20-1 to TRBJ1-1; 8 bases match TRBD1. Germline V gene data show CDR1 as DFQATT and CDR2 as SNEGSKA (reference sequence). Germline trimming cut 1 base from V and 5 bases from J; bases unmatched to any gene: 6. The CDR3 length is 14 residues. CDR3 residues: CSARGTGKGTEAFF. The CDR3 bases are TGCAGTGCTAGAGGGACAGGGAAAGGAACTGAAGCTTTCTTT.

This clonotype has a count of ten or more. The chain combines TRBV28 with TRBJ2-7, with TRBD2 matching over 8 bases. The length of the CDR3 is 13 residues. The germline V gene encodes CDR1 MDHEN and CDR2 SYDVKM. V was pared by 5 bases and J by 5 bases, with 5 bases of the junction left unmatched. This chain's CDR3 is CASSSGGPNEQYF. Written as DNA, the CDR3 is TGTGCCAGCAGTAGCGGGGGTCCGAACGAGCAGTACTTC.

Ten or more counts support this clonotype. V usage is TRBV11-2 and J usage is TRBJ1-1; D is undetermined. The CDR3 is 15 residues long. V was clipped by 5 bases and J by 0 bases, with 13 bases between them. CDR1 SGHAT and CDR2 FQNNGV come from the germline V gene. The CDR3 region has the DNA TGTGCCAGCAGCCCGAGGGCGGTCATGAACACTGAAGCTTTCTTT. Its protein is CASSPRAVMNTEAFF.

In this sample, this clonotype turned up a few times. The chain carries TRBV6-6 and TRBJ2-1; D is perhaps TRBD2 (6 bases). The CDR3 has 14 amino acids. Per germline, CDR1 MNHNY and CDR2 SVGAGI (reference sequence). V gave up 4 bases and J gave up 5 bases, with 12 bases separating them. The CDR3 here is CASSLAALDNEQFF. For the CDR3, the DNA is TGTGCCAGCAGTTTAGCGGCCCTCGACAATGAGCAGTTCTTC.

This clonotype was picked up many times. The chain recombines TRBV28 with TRBJ2-1, with D possibly matching TRBD2 (6 bases). Germline loops: CDR1 MDHEN, CDR2 SYDVKM. The V and J ends lost 6 bases and 5 bases respectively, with 23 bases between them. This CDR3 region has 17 residues. The CDR3 DNA sequence: TGTGCCAGCAGCTCGGATGTCTGGGGGAGGATACACAATGAGCAGTTCTTC. Its translation: CASSSDVWGRIHNEQFF.

The chain couples TRBV4-2 to TRBJ2-7; TRBD1 matches 12 bases. The germline gives CDR1 LGHNA, CDR2 YNFKEQ. The CDR3 spans 15 residues. Losses at the gene ends were 2 bases for V and 5 bases for J; bases not matched to a gene: 4. CDR3 sequence (DNA): TGTGCCAGCAGCCAATCCGGGACAGGGGGCAACGAGCAGTACTTC. As protein: CASSQSGTGGNEQYF.

This clonotype turned up a few times. The chain combines TRBV29-1 with TRBJ1-1; D remains unclear. The CDR3 is 11 amino acids. Trimming cost V 2 bases and J 1 base, with 2 bases left between them. Germline lookup yields CDR1 SQVTM and CDR2 ANQGSEA. CDR3 DNA sequence: TGCAGCGTTGAATGGAACACTGAAGCTTTCTTT. Amino acid sequence: CSVEWNTEAFF.

This clonotype was found many times. The chain recombines TRBV20-1 with TRBJ2-3; maybe TRBD1 (6 bases). CDR1 and CDR2 (germline): DFQATT, SNEGSKA (reference sequence). V lost 6 bases, J lost 0 bases, and 19 bases lay in between. The CDR3 runs to 16 residues. The chain's CDR3 is CSAGPRDTSSTDTQYF. The CDR3 region has the DNA TGCAGTGCAGGTCCCCGGGACACTTCTAGCACAGATACGCAGTATTTT.

This chain links TRBV19 with TRBJ2-7; 9 nucleotides match TRBD1. The V gene end was trimmed by 6 bases and the J gene end by 5 bases; junction bases not matched to a gene: 5. The CDR3 loop spans 13 amino acids. Germline V gene lookup returns CDR1 LNHDA and CDR2 SQIVND (reference sequence). Written as DNA, the CDR3 is TGTGCCAGTAGCAGGGACAGGGAAGACGAGCAGTACTTC. Residues: CASSRDREDEQYF. The variable domain in full, completed from reference TRBV19 and TRBJ2-7, reads DGGITQSPKYLFRKEGQNVTLSCEQNLNHDAMYWYRQDPGQGLRLIYYSQIVNDFQKGDIAEGYSVSREKKESFPLTVTSAQKNPTAFYLCASSRDREDEQYFGPGTRLTVT.

There are many counts of this clonotype. This CDR3 is CASSYGQGADEQFF. The CDR3 coding sequence is TGTGCCAGCAGCTATGGACAGGGTGCCGATGAGCAGTTCTTC. This chain uses TRBV7-8 with TRBJ2-1, with 8 nucleotides matching TRBD1. Trimming at V came to 4 bases and at J to 8 bases, leaving 7 bases not matched to a gene. The CDR3 sequence is 14 residues long. Per the germline V gene, CDR1 is SGHVS and CDR2 is FQNEAQ.

The V call is TRBV15, the J call TRBJ2-5; D might be TRBD1 (5 bases). The V end lost 7 bases, the J end lost 2 bases, and 11 bases lay between the germline ends. Looked up from germline, CDR1 is LNHNV and CDR2 is YYDKDF (reference sequence). CDR3 length equals 13 residues. CDR3 sequence: CATNSREQETQYF. The CDR3 nucleotides read TGTGCCACCAACTCCAGGGAACAAGAGACCCAGTACTTC.

There are many counts of this clonotype. This chain joins TRBV5-6 and TRBJ1-6; no clear D gene. Trimming left V 2 bases short and J 8 bases short, with 8 bases between. CDR1 and CDR2 from the germline V gene are SGHDT and YYEEEE. The CDR3 length is 13 residues. The CDR3 loop reads CASSFWSHSPLHF. CDR3 nucleotides: TGTGCCAGCAGCTTCTGGTCGCATTCACCCCTCCACTTT.

The CDR3 DNA reads as TGTGCCAGCAGACGAATCCCTGGGATTACCGGGACCCCATCCTACAATGAGCAGTTCTTC. It specifies CASRRIPGITGTPSYNEQFF. The chain is built from TRBV6-2 or TRBV6-3 and TRBJ2-1; either TRBD1 or TRBD2 may fit D (5 bases each). The CDR3 length is 20 residues. The V gene lost 6 bases and the J gene lost 1 base, with 28 bases spanning the gap. Germline values: CDR1 MNHEY, CDR2 SVGEGT.